A single sample gave rise to the 2 T cell receptor beta chains below, sequenced in a study of cytomegalovirus exposure and HLA in healthy donors. A multiplex PCR was run with 60 Vbeta primers and 13 Jbeta primers. Assay used: immunoSEQ multiplex PCR; TCRdb lists only in-frame clones, some missing. The table shows some 95,000 clones, with roughly 76% occurring only once. Sequencing was performed on PBMCs. The receptors were gathered from a female donor in good health and CMV-seronegative.

This clone was observed a single time. The chain carries TRBV7-2 and TRBJ2-7; 11 nucleotides agree with TRBD2. The trim removed 5 bases at V and 0 bases at J, leaving 3 bases unmatched. Germline CDR1 is SGHTA and CDR2 is FQGNSA. The CDR3 is 15 amino acids. CDR3 sequence (DNA): TGTGCCAGCAGCCAGGGACTAGCGGACTCCTACGAGCAGTACTTC. It encodes CASSQGLADSYEQYF.

This sequence joins TRBV10-3 and TRBJ2-5; 9 nucleotides match TRBD2. Germline CDR1 and CDR2: ENHRY and SYGVKD. This CDR3 comprises 15 residues. V was clipped by 7 bases and J by 0 bases; unmatched bases: 6. The CDR3 spells CAIKAASGDQETQYF. The CDR3 DNA reads TGTGCCATCAAGGCGGCTAGCGGGGACCAAGAGACCCAGTACTTC.